The rows below give T cell receptor beta chains drawn from one sample of a study of blood T cell repertoires in COVID-19. The repertoire was sequenced with immunoSEQ multiplex PCR; TCRdb's copy has only in-frame clones and lacks some. Of about 97,000 clones listed, about nine tenths are singletons. What was sequenced was peripheral blood. The receptors were sampled from a man between 45 and 60 years old with acute or convalescent COVID-19. Each CDR3 is given with its conserved first and last residue. A D gene is named only where the DNA matches it firmly. Part of the rows lack a size; the others show once, few, many or a class for expanded clones.

TRBV13	TRBJ1-5	.	.	CASSLRRGGNQPQHF	TGTGCCAGCAGCTTAAGGAGGGGAGGTAATCAGCCCCAGCATTTT
TRBV3-1/TRBV3-2	TRBJ1-1	.	TRBD1	CASSLRQGNTEAFF	TGTGCCAGCAGCCTACGACAGGGGAACACTGAAGCTTTCTTT
TRBV24-1	TRBJ2-1	.	TRBD1	CATSPGTGGGNEQFF	TGTGCCACCAGCCCAGGGACAGGGGGAGGCAATGAGCAGTTCTTC
TRBV7-8	TRBJ2-2	.	TRBD1	CASSPRTGGNTGELFF	TGTGCCAGCAGCCCCCGGACAGGGGGGAACACCGGGGAGCTGTTTTTT
TRBV28	TRBJ1-2	.	.	CASSTQGIGNYGYTF	TGTGCCAGCAGTACCCAGGGGATCGGGAACTATGGCTACACCTTC
TRBV7-3	TRBJ1-1	once	.	CASSLDRFNTEAFF	TGTGCCAGCAGCTTAGACAGATTTAACACTGAAGCTTTCTTT
TRBV19	TRBJ2-7	once	.	CASSPAWGPSYEQYF	TGTGCCAGTAGTCCAGCGTGGGGGCCCTCCTACGAGCAGTACTTC
TRBV28	TRBJ1-4	.	TRBD1	CASSTTGVPNEKLFF	TGTGCCAGCAGTACCACAGGGGTTCCTAATGAAAAACTGTTTTTT
TRBV28	TRBJ1-6	.	TRBD1	CASSYAGTVLHF	TGTGCCAGCAGTTATGCAGGGACAGTCCTCCACTTT
TRBV6-5	TRBJ1-6	.	.	CASSYSAGSPLHF	TGTGCCAGCAGTTACTCGGCGGGTTCACCCCTCCACTTT
TRBV5-6	TRBJ1-2	.	.	CASSPGGQVINYGYTF	TGTGCCAGCAGCCCCGGAGGGCAGGTCATTAACTATGGCTACACCTTC
TRBV6-5	TRBJ2-3	.	TRBD1	CASSLFGTGVGDTQYF	TGTGCCAGCAGTTTGTTCGGGACAGGGGTTGGAGATACGCAGTATTTT
TRBV28	TRBJ2-2	.	.	CASSTQGLELFF	TGTGCCAGCAGTACCCAGGGGTTAGAGCTGTTTTTT
TRBV28	TRBJ2-7	.	.	CASKAGYGEQYF	TGTGCCAGCAAGGCGGGCTACGGGGAGCAGTACTTC
TRBV5-1	TRBJ1-6	.	.	CASSLVGSSDSPLHF	TGCGCCAGCAGCTTGGTAGGCAGTAGCGATTCACCCCTCCACTTT
TRBV4-1	TRBJ1-6	few	.	CASSQGVGGGSSYNSPLHF	TGCGCCAGCAGCCAAGGAGTAGGGGGGGGGAGCTCCTATAATTCACCCCTCCACTTT
TRBV27	TRBJ1-6	few	.	CASSLGGGNSPLHF	TGTGCCAGCAGTTTAGGGGGGGGTAATTCACCCCTCCACTTT
TRBV18	TRBJ2-7	once	.	CASSGTPLREQYF	TGTGCCAGCTCAGGGACACCTCTACGAGAGCAGTACTTC
TRBV6-5	TRBJ2-3	.	.	CASTGVSDTQYF	TGTGCCAGCACCGGGGTCTCAGATACGCAGTATTTT
TRBV5-1	TRBJ2-1	.	.	CASSLQDNEQFF	TGCGCCAGCAGCTTGCAGGACAATGAGCAGTTCTTC
TRBV9	TRBJ2-4	.	.	CASSAYRQGAKNIQYF	TGTGCCAGCAGCGCCTACAGGCAAGGGGCCAAAAACATTCAGTACTTC
TRBV12-3/TRBV12-4	TRBJ2-7	.	TRBD2	CASSLAGGYEQYF	TGTGCCAGCAGCTTAGCGGGGGGTTACGAGCAGTACTTC